This is a list of T cell receptor beta chains from one sample in a study of cytomegalovirus exposure and HLA in healthy donors. Clones were sequenced by immunoSEQ multiplex PCR, and TCRdb holds only the in-frame ones, with some missing. This table has some 150,000 clones, roughly 86% appearing once. Source material: PBMCs. Source of these receptors: a man aged 18-30 years in good health and CMV-seropositive. Each CDR3 is given with its conserved first and last residue. Each record gives: J gene, clone size, V gene, CDR3 protein. Size tells how often a clone was seen (once, few, many) or the class of an expanded clone, and some rows leave it out.

TRBJ2-7 | . | TRBV11-2 | CASSFQDSSEQYF
TRBJ2-1 | . | TRBV5-1 | CASSAAYNEQFF
TRBJ2-5 | . | TRBV5-1 | CASSSMPGGAETQYF
TRBJ2-5 | . | TRBV7-2 | CASSLGERETQYF
TRBJ2-7 | . | TRBV15 | CATGQGASYEQYF
TRBJ1-2 | . | TRBV18 | CASSPTGQGDYGYTF
TRBJ2-3 | . | TRBV7-3 | CASSLYPPDTQYF
TRBJ2-5 | . | TRBV5-1 | CASSLGPTTGSQETQYF
TRBJ2-1 | . | TRBV9 | CASSATSGTYNEQFF
TRBJ2-3 | . | TRBV27 | CASTRVGAGITDTQYF
TRBJ2-1 | . | TRBV7-9 | CASSIPGTAYNEQFF
TRBJ2-5 | . | TRBV4-2 | CASSHGTSGGTGETQYF
TRBJ2-1 | . | TRBV27 | CASSSWEEGEQFF
TRBJ1-3 | . | TRBV6-1 | CASIERTGNSGNTIYF
TRBJ1-1 | medium-sized | TRBV28 | CASTLNGEAFF
TRBJ1-1 | . | TRBV6-1 | CASRRDFNTEAFF
TRBJ2-2 | . | TRBV28 | CASSGGSNTGELFF
TRBJ2-7 | . | TRBV6-1 | CASSGDLDRKSYEQYF
TRBJ1-6 | . | TRBV30 | CAWSRGTGGSPLHF
TRBJ2-7 | . | TRBV15 | CATSQWGQGVTYEQYF
TRBJ2-1 | . | TRBV7-9 | CASSFPRRKHEQFF
TRBJ1-5 | . | TRBV30 | CAWSQGSNQPQHF
TRBJ1-1 | . | TRBV10-3 | CAIRSQEGLNTEAFF
TRBJ2-1 | . | TRBV6-6 | CASTWTVYNEQFF
TRBJ2-7 | . | TRBV6-5 | CASSHRDSYEQYF
TRBJ1-2 | . | TRBV5-4 | CASTLDRLHGYTF
TRBJ2-1 | . | TRBV27 | CASSRLFNEQFF
TRBJ1-3 | . | TRBV27 | CASSPLHSAGNTIYF
TRBJ1-2 | . | TRBV13 | CASSGNGYTF
TRBJ1-6 | . | TRBV27 | CASSFGQGNSPLHF